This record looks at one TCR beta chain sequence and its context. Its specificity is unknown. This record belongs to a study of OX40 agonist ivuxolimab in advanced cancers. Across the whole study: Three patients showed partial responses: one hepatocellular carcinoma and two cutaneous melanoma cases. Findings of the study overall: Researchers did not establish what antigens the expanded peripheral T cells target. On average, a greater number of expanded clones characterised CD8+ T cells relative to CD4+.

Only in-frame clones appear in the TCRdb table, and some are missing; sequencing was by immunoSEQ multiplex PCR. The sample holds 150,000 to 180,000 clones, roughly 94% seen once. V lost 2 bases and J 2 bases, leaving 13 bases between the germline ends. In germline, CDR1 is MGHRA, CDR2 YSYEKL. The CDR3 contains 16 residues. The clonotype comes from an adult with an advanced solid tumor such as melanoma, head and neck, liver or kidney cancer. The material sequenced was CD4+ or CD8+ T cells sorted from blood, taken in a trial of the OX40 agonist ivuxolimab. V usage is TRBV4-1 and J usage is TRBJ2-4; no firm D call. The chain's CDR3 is CASSQPQEQTKNIQYF. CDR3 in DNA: TGCGCCAGCAGCCAACCCCAGGAACAGACCAAAAACATTCAGTACTTC.